This is a list of T cell receptor beta chains from one sample in a study of blood T cell repertoires in COVID-19. Sequencing was performed with immunoSEQ multiplex PCR; in TCRdb, only in-frame clones are kept and a portion is missing. Of more than 95,000 clones in the sample, about 86% are singletons; the top ten hold 13%. Sequencing input: peripheral blood. These receptors all stem from a woman in her fifties or sixties in a cohort sampled during active or convalescent COVID-19. CDR3s include the opening cysteine and the closing phenylalanine or tryptophan. D genes are given only for firm matches. Clone size, where shown, is once, few, many, or a class for clones that have expanded.

abundance,v_gene,j_gene,d_gene,CDR3nt,CDR3aa
-,TRBV5-1,TRBJ1-1,-,TGCGCCAGCAGATACGGGGAGAACACTGAAGCTTTCTTT,CASRYGENTEAFF
-,TRBV5-6,TRBJ2-7,-,TGTGCCAGCAGCGGGGGGTCCGAGCAGTACTTC,CASSGGSEQYF
-,TRBV10-3,TRBJ2-7,-,TGTGCCATCAGAGACACACGCGGGGAGCAGTACTTC,CAIRDTRGEQYF
-,TRBV7-8,TRBJ1-2,-,TGTGCCAGCAGCCCCACAGTTAACTATGGCTACACCTTC,CASSPTVNYGYTF
-,TRBV7-3,TRBJ2-2,TRBD2,TGTGCCAGCAGAGGACTAGCGGGAGACACCGGGGAGCTGTTTTTT,CASRGLAGDTGELFF
-,TRBV4-1,TRBJ2-1,TRBD2,TGCGCCAGCAGCCTTAGCGGGGGGGCCCTCAATGAGCAGTTCTTC,CASSLSGGALNEQFF
-,TRBV11-2,TRBJ2-4,-,TGTGCCAGCACCCCGGGAAACATTCAGTACTTC,CASTPGNIQYF
-,TRBV15,TRBJ1-1,-,TGTGCCACCAGCAGAGCCCACGGGGGGATGAACACTGAAGCTTTCTTT,CATSRAHGGMNTEAFF
-,TRBV12-5,TRBJ1-1,-,TGTGCTAGTGCCCCCAACAACATGAACACTGAAGCTTTCTTT,CASAPNNMNTEAFF
few,TRBV6-6,TRBJ2-1,TRBD2,TGTGCCAGCAGTCCCCCGACTAGCGGGGGGGCTTACTACAATGAGCAGTTCTTC,CASSPPTSGGAYYNEQFF
-,TRBV10-1,TRBJ1-1,-,TGCGCCAGCAGTGTCTCCTCCAGCGACACTGAAGCTTTCTTT,CASSVSSSDTEAFF
-,TRBV9,TRBJ2-7,-,TGTGCCAGCAGCGTGCAGGGTACTACCTACGAGCAGTACTTC,CASSVQGTTYEQYF
-,TRBV6-4,TRBJ2-1,TRBD1,TGTGCCAGCAGTGGAGGGGGCGCCTACAATGAGCAGTTCTTC,CASSGGGAYNEQFF
-,TRBV29-1,TRBJ1-1,-,TGCAGCGTTGAAATCGGGAGTGGAGGGAGTGAAGCTTTCTTT,CSVEIGSGGSEAFF
-,TRBV6-5,TRBJ2-5,-,TGTGCCAGCACCCCGAAGGGGATCGAGGCCCAGTACTTC,CASTPKGIEAQYF
-,TRBV7-3,TRBJ2-1,TRBD2,TGTGCCAGCAGCTTATCCCCGGGACTAGCGAGTCTCAATGAGCAGTTCTTC,CASSLSPGLASLNEQFF
-,TRBV18,TRBJ1-6,-,TGTGCCAGCTCACCAAAGGGCGGGGAGTACTATAATTCACCCCTCCACTTT,CASSPKGGEYYNSPLHF
-,TRBV3-1/TRBV3-2,TRBJ1-5,TRBD1,TGTGCCAGCAGCCATCAGGGGGATCAGCCCCAGCATTTT,CASSHQGDQPQHF
-,TRBV24-1,TRBJ2-3,-,TGTGCCACCAGTGATGCGGACAATTCGAGAGATACGCAGTATTTT,CATSDADNSRDTQYF
-,TRBV28,TRBJ1-2,-,TGTGCCAGCAGTTTAGGGTTTCGGGACTATGGCTACACCTTC,CASSLGFRDYGYTF
-,TRBV11-2,TRBJ1-4,TRBD1,TGTGCCAGCAGCTTAGCAGGGACAGCCGCCCATGAAAAACTGTTTTTT,CASSLAGTAAHEKLFF
-,TRBV5-1,TRBJ1-4,-,TGCGCCAGCAGCCGTGGGTCCGGGAATGAAAAACTGTTTTTT,CASSRGSGNEKLFF
few,TRBV21-1,TRBJ2-2,-,TGTGCCAGCAGCAGCCGGGACGGGGAGGGCGGGGAGCTGTTTTTT,CASSSRDGEGGELFF
once,TRBV5-4,TRBJ2-5,TRBD1,TGTGCCAGCAGCTTATCGACAGGGGATGAGACCCAGTACTTC,CASSLSTGDETQYF
-,TRBV27,TRBJ2-3,TRBD2,TGTGCCAGCAGTTTATATAGCGGGAGGGGGGATACGCAGTATTTT,CASSLYSGRGDTQYF
-,TRBV5-1,TRBJ2-3,TRBD1,TGCGCCAGCAGCTTGGGACAGGGGAAACCCACAGATACGCAGTATTTT,CASSLGQGKPTDTQYF
-,TRBV2,TRBJ2-5,-,TGTGCCAGCAGTGACCCACGCGCCCCCCAAGAGACCCAGTACTTC,CASSDPRAPQETQYF
once,TRBV28,TRBJ2-2,-,TGTGCCAGCAGTTTCCCCCAGGGCAGGGGGAACACCGGGGAGCTGTTTTTT,CASSFPQGRGNTGELFF
-,TRBV19,TRBJ1-5,TRBD1,TGTGCCAGTAGTATAACAGGGGGCAACAATCAGCCCCAGCATTTT,CASSITGGNNQPQHF
-,TRBV7-9,TRBJ1-2,TRBD1,TGTGCCAGCAGCCCTATTACAGGGGACTATGGCTACACCTTC,CASSPITGDYGYTF
-,TRBV19,TRBJ1-5,-,TGTGCCAGTAGTATAGGTCGGGAGAGGAGTCAGCCCCAGCATTTT,CASSIGRERSQPQHF
-,TRBV6-4,TRBJ2-1,-,TGTGCCAGCAGTGTGCCGAAAGACAAGCTCTTC,CASSVPKDKLF
-,TRBV7-8,TRBJ2-1,TRBD1,TGTGCCAGCAGCCCAAGACAGGGGGCGGTTGAGCAGTTCTTC,CASSPRQGAVEQFF